The present entry profiles one T cell receptor beta chain with its context. The antigen remains undetermined. The Oncomine TCR Beta short-read assay sequenced DNA from cultured CD4+ T cells. TCRdb re-called the PCR reads through MiXCR, storing one row per CDR3 protein. The sample consists of tens of thousands of distinct CDR3 sequences, roughly 40% of them appearing once. Regarding time point: late sampling 161 to 241 days after vaccination in a few convalescent patients. The treatment is: roughly nine-day PBMC culture with coronavirus spike peptide pools or control peptides (ViraFEST assay). This record comes from a study of vaccination and CD4 T cells after COVID-19. The CDR3 contains 14 residues. J was trimmed by 5 bases and V by 1 base; bases with no gene match: 2. Germline V gives CDR1 DFQATT, CDR2 SNEGSKA (reference sequence).

The chain links TRBV20-1 to TRBJ1-6; 7 nucleotides line up with TRBD1. The starting material was CD4+ T cells from blood, cultured in vitro, obtained about 7 months after SARS-CoV-2 vaccination. This receptor was obtained from a human donor who had recovered from COVID-19. The CDR3 coding sequence is TGCAGTGCTAGAGTAGGGGGCGATAATTCACCCCTCCACTTT. It codes for CSARVGGDNSPLHF.